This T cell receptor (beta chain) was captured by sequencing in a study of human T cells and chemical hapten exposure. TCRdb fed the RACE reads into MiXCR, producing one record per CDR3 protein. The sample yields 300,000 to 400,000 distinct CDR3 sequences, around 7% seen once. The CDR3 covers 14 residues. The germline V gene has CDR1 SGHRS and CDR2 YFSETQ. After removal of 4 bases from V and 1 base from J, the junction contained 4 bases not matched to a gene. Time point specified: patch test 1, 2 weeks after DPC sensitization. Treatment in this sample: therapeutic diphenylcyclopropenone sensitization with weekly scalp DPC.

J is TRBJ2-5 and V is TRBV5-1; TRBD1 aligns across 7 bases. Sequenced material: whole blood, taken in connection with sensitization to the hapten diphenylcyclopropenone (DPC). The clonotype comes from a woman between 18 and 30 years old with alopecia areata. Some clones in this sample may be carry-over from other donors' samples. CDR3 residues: CASSPGQFQETQYF. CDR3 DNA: TGCGCCAGCAGCCCGGGACAGTTCCAAGAGACCCAGTACTTC.